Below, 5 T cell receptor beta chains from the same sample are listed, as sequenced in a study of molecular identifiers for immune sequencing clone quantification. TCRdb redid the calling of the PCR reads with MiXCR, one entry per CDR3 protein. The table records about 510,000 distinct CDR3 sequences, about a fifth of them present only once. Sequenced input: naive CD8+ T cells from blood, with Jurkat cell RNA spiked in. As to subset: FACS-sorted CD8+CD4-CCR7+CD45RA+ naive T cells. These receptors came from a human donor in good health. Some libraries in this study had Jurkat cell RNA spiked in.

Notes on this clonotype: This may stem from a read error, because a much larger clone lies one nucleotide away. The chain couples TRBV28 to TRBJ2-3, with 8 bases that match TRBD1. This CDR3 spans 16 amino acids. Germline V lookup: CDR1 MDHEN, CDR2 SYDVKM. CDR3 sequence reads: CASSLLGGRGTGTQYF. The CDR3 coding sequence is TGTGCCAGCAGTTTACTTGGGGGGCGCGGGACAGGTACGCAGTATTTT.

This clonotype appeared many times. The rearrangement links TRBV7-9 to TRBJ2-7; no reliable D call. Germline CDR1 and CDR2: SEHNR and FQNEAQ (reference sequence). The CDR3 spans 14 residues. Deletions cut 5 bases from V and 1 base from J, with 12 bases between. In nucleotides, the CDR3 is TGTGCCAGCAGCCCTAGTGGGTATTCCTACGAGCAGTACTTC. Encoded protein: CASSPSGYSYEQYF.

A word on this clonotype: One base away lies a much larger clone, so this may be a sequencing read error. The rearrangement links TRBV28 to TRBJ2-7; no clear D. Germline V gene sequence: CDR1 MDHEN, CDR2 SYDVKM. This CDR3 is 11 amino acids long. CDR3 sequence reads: CASSFSFEQYF. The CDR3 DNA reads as TGTGCCAGCAGTTTCTCCTTCGAGCAGTACTTC.

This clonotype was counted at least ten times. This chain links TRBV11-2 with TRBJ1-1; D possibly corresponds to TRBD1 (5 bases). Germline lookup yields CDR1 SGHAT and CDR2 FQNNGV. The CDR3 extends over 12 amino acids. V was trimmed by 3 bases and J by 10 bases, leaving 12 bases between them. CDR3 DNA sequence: TGTGCCAGCAGCTTTTCAGGGTATATAGCTTTCTTT. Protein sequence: CASSFSGYIAFF.

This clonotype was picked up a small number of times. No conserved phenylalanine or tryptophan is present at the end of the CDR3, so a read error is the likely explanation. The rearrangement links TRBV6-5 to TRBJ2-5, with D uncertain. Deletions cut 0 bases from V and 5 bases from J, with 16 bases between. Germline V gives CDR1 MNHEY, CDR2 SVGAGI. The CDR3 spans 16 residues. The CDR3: CASSYSLAGEPETQYY. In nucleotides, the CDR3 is TGTGCCAGCAGTTACTCTCTGGCTGGAGAGCCCGAGACCCAGTACTAC.